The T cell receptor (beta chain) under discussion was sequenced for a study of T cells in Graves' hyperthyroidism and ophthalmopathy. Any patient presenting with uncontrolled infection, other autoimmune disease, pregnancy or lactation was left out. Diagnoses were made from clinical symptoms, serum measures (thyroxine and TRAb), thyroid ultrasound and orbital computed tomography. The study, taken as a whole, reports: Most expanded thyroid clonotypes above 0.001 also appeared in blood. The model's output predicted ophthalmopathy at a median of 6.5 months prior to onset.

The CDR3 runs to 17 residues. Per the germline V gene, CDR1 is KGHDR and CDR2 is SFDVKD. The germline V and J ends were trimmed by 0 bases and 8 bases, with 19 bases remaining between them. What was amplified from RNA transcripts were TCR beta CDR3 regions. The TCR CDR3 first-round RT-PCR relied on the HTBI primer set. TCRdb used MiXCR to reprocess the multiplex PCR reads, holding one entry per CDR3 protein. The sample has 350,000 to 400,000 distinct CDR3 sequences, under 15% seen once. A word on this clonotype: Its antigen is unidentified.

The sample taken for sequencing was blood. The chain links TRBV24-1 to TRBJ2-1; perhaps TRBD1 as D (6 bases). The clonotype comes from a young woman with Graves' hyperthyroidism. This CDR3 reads CATSDLHATGTIDEQFF. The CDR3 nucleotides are TGTGCCACCAGTGATTTGCACGCGACCGGGACAATCGATGAGCAGTTCTTC.